The present T cell receptor (beta chain) was sequenced within a study of cytomegalovirus exposure and HLA in healthy donors. V gave up 2 bases and J gave up 8 bases, with 11 bases separating them. CDR3 size: 12 residues. In germline, CDR1 is SGHNT, CDR2 YYREEE (reference sequence). Among the donors, all were healthy bone marrow donors. PCR primers comprised 60 Vbeta and 13 Jbeta primers. Profiled with immunoSEQ multiplex PCR; TCRdb holds only in-frame clones, not every one. Among around 95,000 clones, less than 85% were seen once, and the ten largest hold approximately 2%. Specimen: PBMCs. The sequence was obtained from a male donor in good health and CMV-seronegative. The V call is TRBV5-4, the J call TRBJ2-7; D uncertain. CDR3 sequence: CASSFSETQQYF. The CDR3 nucleotides read TGTGCCAGCAGCTTTTCCGAGACTCAGCAGTACTTC.